This record looks at one TCR beta chain sequence and its context. These data are taken from a study of cytomegalovirus exposure and HLA in healthy donors. V lost 9 bases, J lost 0 bases, and 20 bases lay in between. The CDR3 loop spans 16 amino acids. Germline V gene lookup returns CDR1 LNHDA and CDR2 SQIVND (reference sequence). The PCR was carried out with 60 Vbeta primers and 13 Jbeta primers. The table came from immunoSEQ multiplex PCR; TCRdb's copy has only in-frame clones and leaves some out. The top ten hold about 2.5% of the sample, which has about 200,000 clones, roughly 85% seen once. The chain couples TRBV19 to TRBJ1-1; weak D call: TRBD1 (6 bases). The TCR was taken from a woman aged 45-60 years in good health and CMV-seronegative. The sequencing input was PBMCs. The CDR3 DNA is TGTGCCAGACAAGTCGCCGACAGGAAGATGAACACTGAAGCTTTCTTT. It yields the protein CARQVADRKMNTEAFF.